This T cell receptor beta chain was documented in a study of blood T cells in healthy people across ages. Concerning this clonotype: The antigen remains unidentified.

Whole-study findings and limits: Age showed a roughly linear inverse relationship with TCR beta diversity per million T cells.

The CDR3 covers 14 residues. The V segment lost 6 bases and the J segment 4 bases; nucleotides outside the gene matches: 4. The germline V gene has CDR1 ENHRY and CDR2 SYGVKD. Staff drew approximately 9.1 milliliters of peripheral blood from each donor. Isolation yielded PBMCs, at least 7 million per sample, in every case. For the second PCR, which ran for about 7 to 11 cycles, a sample-barcoded 5' primer and a J-beta primer mix were used. MiXCR, applied by TCRdb to the 5' RACE reads, yields one record per CDR3 protein. The sample includes about 1.5 million distinct CDR3 sequences, about 42% of them seen just once.

The receptor comes from a woman in her late teens or twenties in good health. V usage is TRBV10-3 and J usage is TRBJ2-7, with 12 bases matching TRBD2. Sequenced input: blood. Here the CDR3 DNA reads TGTGCCATCAGCCCGACTAGCGGGGGTTACGAGCAGTACTTC. Its translation is CAISPTSGGYEQYF.